This T cell receptor beta chain is from a study of blood T cell repertoires in COVID-19. In the source study's methods: For nucleated cells, counts were estimated from reference gene primer amplification. Here immunoSEQ multiplex PCR was the method, and the copy in TCRdb shows in-frame clones only, minus some. V and J calls and clone size are copied from that table; D and trimming were computed from the DNA. The sample records about 170,000 clones, about 91% being singletons. The germline gives CDR1 SGHRS, CDR2 YFSETQ. The length of the CDR3 is 15 residues. Unmatched junction bases numbered 0, after V lost 0 bases and J lost 0 bases. Grouping used clinical history reported by participants in a survey and questionnaire. Recovered status in Cohort 3 required two negative PCRs, clearance, or symptom resolution.

The chain is built from TRBV5-1 and TRBJ2-1; 7 bases fit TRBD2. The source material was PBMCs or T cells enriched from blood (not recorded which). This clonotype was sampled from a woman between 18 and 30 years old who had recovered from COVID-19. CDR3 sequence (DNA): TGCGCCAGCAGCTTGGGGACTAGCTCCTACAATGAGCAGTTCTTC. Its protein product is CASSLGTSSYNEQFF.